This T cell receptor beta chain was captured by sequencing in a study of blood T cell repertoires in COVID-19. Study background: From the United States, Italy and Spain came samples of acute and convalescent COVID-19. In each case, the material was cDNA or gDNA derived from T cells, B-cell-depleted T cells, or PBMCs.

TCRdb keeps only in-frame clones here, not all; method: immunoSEQ multiplex PCR. The data hold roughly 200,000 clones, with 85% to 90% observed a single time. What was sequenced was peripheral blood. The sequence was obtained from a man between 60 and 75 years old with acute or convalescent COVID-19.

CDR3 DNA: TGTGCCAGCTCACCATACCTAACTAGCGGGGGGCCCTCCTACGAGCAGTACTTC. It yields the protein CASSPYLTSGGPSYEQYF. This rearrangement joins TRBV18 to TRBJ2-7; 12 nucleotides line up with TRBD2. Losses at the gene ends were 2 bases for V and 0 bases for J; bases not matched to a gene: 8. The CDR3 covers 18 residues. Germline values: CDR1 KGHSH, CDR2 LQKENI.